A single sample is the source of the 5 T cell receptor beta chains below, sequenced in a study of CD8 T cells in ankylosing spondylitis (dated by TCRdb to about 2017). Libraries were built with 5' RACE. The sequencer was an Illumina HiSeq 2500. TCRdb reworked the public reads: Q25 trimming with fastp, MiXCR clone assembly, productive beta chains retained. Rows are unified per CDR3 protein, each entry keeping the most common DNA and genes. For this sample the table gives under 250,000 distinct CDR3 sequences, of which over 7% were detected only once. The ten largest clones add up to 4.8% of the sample. The source material was blood, either unsorted or a sorted T cell fraction (not recorded which). These receptors all stem from a female donor with ankylosing spondylitis or in good health (not recorded which).

There are many counts of this clonotype. The V call is TRBV12-3 or TRBV12-4, the J call TRBJ2-2, with 8 bases lining up with TRBD1. V lost 5 bases to trimming and J lost 6 bases; unmatched junction nucleotides: 8. The CDR3 is 15 residues long. DNA of the CDR3: TGTGCCAGCAGTCCCCAGGGGGCTTCGGCCGGGGAGCTGTTTTTT. It translates to CASSPQGASAGELFF.

This clonotype was detected ten times or more. The chain uses TRBV5-1 and TRBJ2-7; 14 bases are a match to TRBD2. This CDR3 region has 16 residues. V dropped 0 bases and J dropped 7; count of bases not matched to a gene: 6. Germline-derived CDR1 and CDR2 are SGHRS and YFSETQ. CDR3 DNA sequence: TGCGCCAGCAGCTTGGGTGGACTAGCGGGAGGCGGTGAGCAGTACTTC. Its translation: CASSLGGLAGGGEQYF.

This clonotype was seen many times. The chain is built from TRBV12-3 or TRBV12-4 and TRBJ2-7; D remains unclear. The V and J ends lost 7 bases and 3 bases respectively, with 13 bases between them. The CDR3 is made up of 13 amino acids. The CDR3 spells CASTSSEFYEQYF. The CDR3 DNA sequence: TGTGCCAGCACCTCGTCAGAGTTCTACGAGCAGTACTTC.

This clonotype was seen a handful of times. V gene TRBV18 combines with J gene TRBJ1-5; 11 bases align to TRBD1. Germline CDR1 is KGHSH and CDR2 is LQKENI. The V and J ends lost 3 bases and 7 bases, in that order; junction bases with no gene match: 5. The CDR3 consists of 15 residues. CDR3 protein: CASSPGTGGFQPQHF. The DNA for the CDR3 is TGTGCCAGCTCACCCGGGACAGGGGGTTTCCAGCCCCAGCATTTT.

This clonotype came up many times. The gene calls are TRBV7-3 and TRBJ2-1; possibly TRBD1 for D (6 bases). Germline lookup yields CDR1 SGHTA and CDR2 FQGTGA. This CDR3 has 13 residues. Between the trimmed V and J ends, which lost 5 bases and 10 bases, there was a span of 15 bases. CDR3 residues: CASSPTVGTEQFF. In nucleotides, the CDR3 is TGTGCCAGCAGCCCAACGGTCGGGACAGAGCAGTTCTTC.